The 15 T cell receptor beta chains below were found in one sample sequenced in a study of T cells in Graves' hyperthyroidism and ophthalmopathy. Researchers amplified the TCR beta CDR3 regions from RNA transcripts. In the first-round RT-PCR of the TCR CDR3, the HTBI primer set was used. MiXCR was run by TCRdb on the multiplex PCR reads, yielding one entry per CDR3 protein. Among more than 500,000 distinct CDR3 sequences listed, about 16% were seen once. The specimen was blood. These receptors all come from a woman aged 25-40 years with Graves' ophthalmopathy.

This clonotype was counted ten times or more. The V call is TRBV6-2 or TRBV6-3, the J call TRBJ2-3; D uncertain. Germline lookup yields CDR1 MNHEY and CDR2 SVGEGT. This CDR3 is built from 14 residues. V dropped 8 bases and J dropped 4 bases, with 16 bases sitting between them. The CDR3 coding sequence is TGTGCCAGCGGGTGGGCGGCCGGTGCAGATACGCAGTATTTT. It specifies CASGWAAGADTQYF.

This clonotype was observed a handful of times. This sequence joins TRBV20-1 and TRBJ2-3; 9 bases agree with TRBD2. This CDR3 comprises 15 residues. CDR1 is DFQATT, CDR2 SNEGSKA, per germline (reference sequence). V lost 4 bases to trimming and J lost 0 bases; unmatched junction nucleotides: 5. The CDR3 region is CSATWTSVSTDTQYF. The CDR3 DNA reads as TGCAGTGCTACTTGGACTAGCGTAAGCACAGATACGCAGTATTTT.

The table lists this clonotype with many counts. The chain links TRBV3-2 to TRBJ2-7; no check of the table's D call, TRBD1, against the DNA was made. TRBV3-2 corresponds to a pseudogene. The CDR3 length is 18 residues. CDR3 sequence reads: CASSQRDPDRQAPYEQYF. CDR3 sequence (DNA): TGTGCCAGCAGCCAACGGGACCCCGATAGACAGGCACCCTACGAGCAGTACTTC.

The sample holds a few counts of this clonotype. This chain uses TRBV28 with TRBJ2-1, with no clear D. Germline V gene data show CDR1 as MDHEN and CDR2 as SYDVKM. Trimming shortened V by 10 bases and J by 0 bases, and 13 bases separated the two germline ends. The CDR3 runs to 14 residues. The CDR3 DNA reads as TGTGCCACCAGCACGGCTAGCTCCTACAATGAGCAGTTCTTC. Protein sequence: CATSTASSYNEQFF.

The genes are TRBV19 and TRBJ2-3; D remains unclear. CDR1 is LNHDA, CDR2 SQIVND, per germline (reference sequence). This CDR3 is built from 15 residues. Trimming removed 1 base at V and 2 bases at J, with 10 bases between. The CDR3, as DNA: TGTGCCAGTAGTATAGGCGCAGTAAACACAGATACGCAGTATTTT. This translates into CASSIGAVNTDTQYF.

This clonotype was seen a few times. V and J are TRBV11-2 and TRBJ2-2; no reliable D call. In germline, CDR1 is SGHAT, CDR2 FQNNGV. V lost 3 bases and J 4 bases, leaving 9 bases between the germline ends. This CDR3 has 14 residues. CDR3 nucleotide sequence: TGTGCCAGCAGCTTCCCGGACGGCACCGGGGAGCTGTTTTTT. Translated: CASSFPDGTGELFF.

In its sample, this clonotype was seen many times. This chain uses TRBV28 with TRBJ2-7, with a possible D match to TRBD2 (5 bases). This CDR3 spans 12 amino acids. Germline V gene lookup returns CDR1 MDHEN and CDR2 SYDVKM. The V gene lost 9 bases and the J gene lost 3 bases, with 12 bases spanning the gap. The DNA of the CDR3 is TGTGCCAGTAATCCGGCGGGCTACGAGCAGTACTTC. Its translation: CASNPAGYEQYF. Full variable domain (rest looked up from reference TRBV28 and TRBJ2-7): DVKVTQSSRYLVKRTGEKVFLECVQDMDHENMFWYRQDPGLGLRLIYFSYDVKMKEKGDIPEGYSVSREKKERFSLILESASTNQTSMYLCASNPAGYEQYFGPGTRLTVT.

Many counts were recorded for this clonotype. This chain links TRBV4-2 with TRBJ1-6; 8 positions agree with TRBD1. The CDR3 extends over 16 amino acids. Germline V gene lookup returns CDR1 LGHNA and CDR2 YNFKEQ. Trimming at V came to 0 bases and at J to 9 bases, leaving 7 bases not matched to a gene. CDR3 amino acids: CASSQDGSGGASPLHF. Written as DNA, the CDR3 is TGTGCCAGCAGCCAAGATGGGTCAGGGGGCGCTTCACCCCTCCACTTT.

The CDR3 sequence is CASSLRGLAGVYNEQFF. DNA of the CDR3: TGCGCCAGCAGCTTGAGAGGGCTAGCGGGAGTATACAATGAGCAGTTCTTC. The chain has TRBV5-1 and TRBJ2-1; 10 bases map to TRBD2. This CDR3 is built from 17 residues. V dropped 1 base and J dropped 4; count of bases not matched to a gene: 8. Germline lookup yields CDR1 SGHRS and CDR2 YFSETQ.

This clonotype occurred many times. The chain couples TRBV7-9 to TRBJ2-1, with a tentative D call TRBD1 (5 bases). The germline V gene encodes CDR1 SEHNR and CDR2 FQNEAQ (reference sequence). Trimming removed 7 bases at V and 0 bases at J, with 10 bases between. The CDR3 extends over 14 amino acids. CDR3 bases: TGTGCCAGCACTAGGGGAAGCTCCTACAATGAGCAGTTCTTC. Translated, it gives CASTRGSSYNEQFF.

This clonotype was recorded many times. The chain links TRBV30 to TRBJ1-5, with a weak D call TRBD1 (5 bases). CDR3 length: 14 residues. Germline CDR1 GTSNPN, CDR2 SVGIG (reference sequence). V lost 3 bases to trimming and J lost 2 bases, with 11 bases between them. In nucleotides, the CDR3 is TGTGCCTGGAGAGGCCAGGGAGGCAATCAGCCCCAGCATTTT. This sequence encodes CAWRGQGGNQPQHF. Using reference TRBV30 and TRBJ1-5 for the parts outside the CDR3, the full variable domain is SQTIHQWPATLVQPVGSPLSLECTVEGTSNPNLYWYRQAAGRGLQLLFYSVGIGQISSEVPQNLSASRPQDRQFILSSKKLLLSDSGFYLCAWRGQGGNQPQHFGDGTRLSIL.

This clonotype was seen repeatedly, ten times or more. The V and J genes are TRBV6-2 or TRBV6-3 and TRBJ2-1; D gene uncertain. The V gene's germline CDR1 is MNHEY and CDR2 SVGEGT. Trimming shortened V by 5 bases and J by 5 bases, and 19 bases separated the two germline ends. The CDR3 is made up of 16 amino acids. The CDR3 loop is CASSPYLGSAHNEQFF. The CDR3 DNA is TGTGCCAGCAGTCCCTATTTGGGGTCGGCCCACAATGAGCAGTTCTTC.

The chain combines TRBV28 with TRBJ2-2; no clear D. Germline V gene lookup returns CDR1 MDHEN and CDR2 SYDVKM. There are 14 residues in the CDR3. V lost 6 bases and J lost 6, with 14 bases in between. The CDR3 DNA is TGTGCCAGCAGAATGGGTGTGGCATCCGGGGAGCTGTTTTTT. Its protein is CASRMGVASGELFF.

This clonotype was detected ten times or more. The chain joins TRBV11-3 to TRBJ2-1, with TRBD2 as a possible D gene (6 bases). The V end was cut by 5 bases, the J end by 2 bases, with 7 bases between. Per the germline V gene, CDR1 is SGHNT and CDR2 is YENEEA. The CDR3 has 13 residues. The CDR3 region has the DNA TGTGCCAGCAGCGCGGGGCCCTACAATGAGCAGTTCTTC. Translated, it gives CASSAGPYNEQFF.

The CDR3 spells CSALFMNTEAFF. The DNA of the CDR3 is TGCAGTGCCCTTTTCATGAACACTGAAGCTTTCTTT. The chain carries TRBV20-1 and TRBJ1-1; D remains ambiguous. CDR3 size: 12 residues. Germline CDR1 is DFQATT and CDR2 is SNEGSKA (reference sequence). V was cut by 6 bases and J by 0 bases, with 8 bases left in between.